The present TCR beta chain was sequenced within a study of cytomegalovirus exposure and HLA in healthy donors. This CDR3 spans 14 amino acids. CDR1 SGHDT and CDR2 YYEEEE come from the germline V gene. The V segment lost 7 bases and the J segment 1 base; nucleotides outside the gene matches: 3. The PCR employed 60 Vbeta primers together with 13 Jbeta primers. Produced via immunoSEQ multiplex PCR; TCRdb's table is partial and in-frame only. Of fewer than 110,000 clones listed, 82% are singletons. Notes on the study in general: Follow-up analysis found HLA locus-dependent TCR association rates, highest for DRB1 and lowest for HLA-C. Researchers reported that a few CMV-associated chains were confirmed in vitro as CMV antigen-specific.

Only a few counts were recorded for this clone. What it binds is unknown. The receptor was derived from a man younger than 40 in good health and CMV-seropositive. The chain is built from TRBV5-6 and TRBJ2-2; 8 bases match TRBD1. Sequencing was performed on PBMCs. CDR3 DNA sequence: TGTGCCAGCTGGACAGGGCTGAACACCGGGGAGCTGTTTTTT. Translation gives CASWTGLNTGELFF.